The 8 T cell receptor beta chains presented below share a single source sample, sequenced in a study of T cell changes during pregnancy in multiple sclerosis. Only in-frame clones appear in the TCRdb table, and some are missing; sequencing was by immunoSEQ multiplex PCR. This sample has about 32,000 clones, with roughly nine tenths found just once. The source was CD8+ T cells from peripheral blood mononuclear cells, collected in the third trimester of pregnancy. These receptors were obtained from a female donor with multiple sclerosis, enrolled in a pregnancy study.

This chain uses TRBV9 with TRBJ2-5; TRBD1 agrees at 8 bases. Germline V gene lookup returns CDR1 SGDLS and CDR2 YYNGEE. Trimming at V came to 3 bases and at J to 2 bases, leaving 15 bases not matched to a gene. The CDR3 totals 18 residues. The CDR3 DNA reads as TGTGCCAGCAGCGATTCAATCAGGGGGCAGAGGGGGCAAGAGACCCAGTACTTC. Translation gives CASSDSIRGQRGQETQYF. The whole variable domain, remainder taken from reference TRBV9 and TRBJ2-5, is DSGVTQTPKHLITATGQRVTLRCSPRSGDLSVYWYQQSLDQGLQFLIQYYNGEERAKGNILERFSAQQFPDLHSELNLSSLELGDSALYFCASSDSIRGQRGQETQYFGPGTRLLVL.

This clone is a singleton in its sample. The J gene is TRBJ2-5, the V gene TRBV5-4; D is possibly TRBD2 (6 bases). The CDR3 is 15 residues long. Germline loops: CDR1 SGHNT, CDR2 YYREEE (reference sequence). Trimming shortened V by 4 bases and J by 2 bases, and 15 bases separated the two germline ends. The DNA of the CDR3 is TGTGCCAGCAGCGAGAGGCCGGGGGTTCAAGAGACCCAGTACTTC. Amino acids: CASSERPGVQETQYF. Based on the CDR3 plus reference TRBV5-4 and TRBJ2-5, the full variable domain is ETGVTQSPTHLIKTRGQQVTLRCSSQSGHNTVSWYQQALGQGPQFIFQYYREEENGRGNFPPRFSGLQFPNYSSELNVNALELDDSALYLCASSERPGVQETQYFGPGTRLLVL.

The rearrangement links TRBV9 to TRBJ2-7; possibly TRBD2 for D (5 bases). This CDR3 has 14 residues. Germline CDR1 and CDR2: SGDLS and YYNGEE. V shed 3 bases and J shed 0 bases, with 10 bases lying between them. CDR3 protein: CASSGGASSYEQYF. CDR3 bases: TGTGCCAGCAGCGGGGGAGCAAGCTCCTACGAGCAGTACTTC.

The chain recombines TRBV4-1 with TRBJ2-1; 9 bases map to TRBD2. This CDR3 contains 17 residues. In germline, CDR1 is MGHRA, CDR2 YSYEKL. The trim removed 2 bases at V and 2 bases at J, leaving 7 bases unmatched. CDR3 region: CASSQRTSGWTYNEQFF. The CDR3 DNA follows: TGCGCCAGCAGCCAACGAACTAGCGGGTGGACCTACAATGAGCAGTTCTTC.

V and J are TRBV5-1 and TRBJ1-4; possibly TRBD1 for D (6 bases). CDR1 is SGHRS, CDR2 YFSETQ, per germline. This CDR3 comprises 16 residues. The V end lost 5 bases, the J end lost 8 bases, and 22 bases lay between the germline ends. The CDR3 nucleotides read TGCGCCAGCAGTCTCACGGGGGGCGGGGGCTCGGAAAAACTGTTTTTT. Translating it yields CASSLTGGGGSEKLFF.

The chain has TRBV7-9 and TRBJ1-3; D is unresolved. CDR3 size: 16 residues. Per germline, CDR1 SEHNR and CDR2 FQNEAQ (reference sequence). Trimming removed 5 bases from V and 2 bases from J, with 16 bases in between. DNA for the CDR3: TGTGCCAGCAGCAAATCCCAAACGTTAGCTGGAAACACCATATATTTT. This encodes CASSKSQTLAGNTIYF.

V usage is TRBV4-2 and J usage is TRBJ2-1; a weak D match, TRBD1 (6 bases). The CDR3 consists of 13 residues. The V and J ends lost 0 bases and 7 bases respectively, with 7 bases between them. Germline loops: CDR1 LGHNA, CDR2 YNFKEQ. The CDR3 coding sequence is TGTGCCAGCAGCCAAGAAGGGGGAAATGAGCAGTTCTTC. Protein: CASSQEGGNEQFF.

The chain recombines TRBV27 with TRBJ2-2; 10 bases fit TRBD1. With 0 bases clipped from V and 5 bases from J, the junction kept 3 bases outside the gene matches. This CDR3 contains 16 residues. Germline lookup yields CDR1 MNHEY and CDR2 SMNVEV (reference sequence). The chain's CDR3 is CASSLSRDRGTGELFF. The DNA for the CDR3 is TGTGCCAGCAGTTTATCCCGGGACAGGGGAACCGGGGAGCTGTTTTTT.